Sequencing of this T cell receptor (beta chain) was carried out in a study of blood T cell repertoires in COVID-19. Study-wide context: Donors in the United States, Italy and Spain gave samples during acute or convalescent COVID-19. In each case, the material was cDNA or gDNA derived from T cells, B-cell-depleted T cells, or PBMCs.

The authors' processing: Estimation of nucleated cell counts was performed using reference gene primer amplification. Assay used: immunoSEQ multiplex PCR; TCRdb lists only in-frame clones, some missing. Clonal size and the V and J genes are those of that table, whereas D and trimming came from the DNA. The sample records 150,000 to 200,000 clones, around 77% being singletons. Notes on this clone: Other DNA sequences in the sample encode the same CDR3.

Germline V gene data show CDR1 as MDHEN and CDR2 as SYDVKM. The CDR3 has 15 amino acids. The ends lost 3 bases at V and 5 bases at J; junction bases unmatched: 6. The rearrangement joins TRBV28 to TRBJ2-5; 10 bases line up with TRBD1. The receptor was derived from a man aged 55 to 70 with active or convalescent COVID-19. The specimen sequenced was peripheral blood. The CDR3 DNA reads as TGTGCCAGCAGTTTGGCCGGGACAGGGGAGGAGACCCAGTACTTC. It yields the protein CASSLAGTGEETQYF.